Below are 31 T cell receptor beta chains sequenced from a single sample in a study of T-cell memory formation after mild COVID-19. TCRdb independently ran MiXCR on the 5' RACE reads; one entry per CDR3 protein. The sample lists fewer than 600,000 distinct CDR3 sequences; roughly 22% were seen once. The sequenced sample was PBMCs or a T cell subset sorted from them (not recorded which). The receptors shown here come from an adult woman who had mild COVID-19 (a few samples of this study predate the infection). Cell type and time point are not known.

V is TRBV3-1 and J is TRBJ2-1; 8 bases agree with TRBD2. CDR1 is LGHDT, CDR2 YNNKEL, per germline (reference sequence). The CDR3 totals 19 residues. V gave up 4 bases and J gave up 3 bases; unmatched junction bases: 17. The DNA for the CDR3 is TGTGCCAGCAGCCTTCGATTAAAGACTAGCGAGACTGGCTACAATGAGCAGTTCTTC. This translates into CASSLRLKTSETGYNEQFF.

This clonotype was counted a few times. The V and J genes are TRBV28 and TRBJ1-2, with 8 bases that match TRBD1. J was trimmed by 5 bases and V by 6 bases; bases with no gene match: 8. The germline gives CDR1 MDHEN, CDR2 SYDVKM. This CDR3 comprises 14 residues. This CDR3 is CASSQGQGSYGYTF. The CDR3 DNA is TGTGCCAGCAGCCAAGGACAGGGTAGTTATGGCTACACCTTC.

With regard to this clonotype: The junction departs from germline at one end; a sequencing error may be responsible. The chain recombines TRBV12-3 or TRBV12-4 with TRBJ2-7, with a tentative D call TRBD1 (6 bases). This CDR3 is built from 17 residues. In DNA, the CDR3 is TGTGCCAGCAGTTTTCAGACGCCCGGGCTGGACAGCGGCCCTACTCACTTC. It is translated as CASSFQTPGLDSGPTHF.

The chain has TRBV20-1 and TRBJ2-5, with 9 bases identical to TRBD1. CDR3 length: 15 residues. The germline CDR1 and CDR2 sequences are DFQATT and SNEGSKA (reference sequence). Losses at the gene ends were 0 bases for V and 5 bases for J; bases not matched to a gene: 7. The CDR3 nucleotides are TGCAGTGCTAGAGAACCAACAGGGGGCGTTGAGACCCAGTACTTC. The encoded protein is CSAREPTGGVETQYF.

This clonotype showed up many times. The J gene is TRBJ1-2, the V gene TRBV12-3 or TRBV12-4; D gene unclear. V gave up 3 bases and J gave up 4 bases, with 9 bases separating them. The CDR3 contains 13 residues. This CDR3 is CASSFLGGYGYTF. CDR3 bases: TGTGCCAGCAGTTTTCTGGGCGGCTATGGCTACACCTTC.

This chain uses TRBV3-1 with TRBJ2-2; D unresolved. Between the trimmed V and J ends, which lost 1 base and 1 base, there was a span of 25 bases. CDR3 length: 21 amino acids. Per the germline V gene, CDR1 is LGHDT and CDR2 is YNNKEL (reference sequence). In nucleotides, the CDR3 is TGTGCCAGCAGCCAAGTGCGTCCGGGCAGTACTGCTGGCCTGAACACCGGGGAGCTGTTTTTT. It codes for CASSQVRPGSTAGLNTGELFF.

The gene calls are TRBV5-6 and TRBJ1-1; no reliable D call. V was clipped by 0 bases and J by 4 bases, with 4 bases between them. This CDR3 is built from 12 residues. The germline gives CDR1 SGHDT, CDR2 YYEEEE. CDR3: CASSLAFTEAFF. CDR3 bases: TGTGCCAGCAGCTTGGCGTTCACTGAAGCTTTCTTT.

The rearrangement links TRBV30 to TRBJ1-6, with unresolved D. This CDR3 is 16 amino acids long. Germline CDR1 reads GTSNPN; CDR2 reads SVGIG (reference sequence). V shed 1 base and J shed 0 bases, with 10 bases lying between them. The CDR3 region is CAWSDKSSSYNSPLHF. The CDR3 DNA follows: TGTGCCTGGAGTGATAAGTCTAGCTCCTATAATTCACCCCTCCACTTT. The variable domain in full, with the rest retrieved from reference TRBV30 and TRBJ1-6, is SQTIHQWPATLVQPVGSPLSLECTVEGTSNPNLYWYRQAAGRGLQLLFYSVGIGQISSEVPQNLSASRPQDRQFILSSKKLLLSDSGFYLCAWSDKSSSYNSPLHFGNGTRLTVT.

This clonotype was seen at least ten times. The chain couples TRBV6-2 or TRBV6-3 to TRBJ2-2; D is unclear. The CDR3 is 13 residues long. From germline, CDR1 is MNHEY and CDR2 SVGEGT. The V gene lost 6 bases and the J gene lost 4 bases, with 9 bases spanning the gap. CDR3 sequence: CASSYQSTGELFF. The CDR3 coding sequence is TGTGCCAGCAGCTATCAGAGCACCGGGGAGCTGTTTTTT.

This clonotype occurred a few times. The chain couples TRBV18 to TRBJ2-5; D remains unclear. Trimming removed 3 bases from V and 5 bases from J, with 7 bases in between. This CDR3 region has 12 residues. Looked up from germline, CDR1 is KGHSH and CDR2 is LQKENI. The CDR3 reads CASSPSEETQYF. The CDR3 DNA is TGTGCCAGCTCACCCTCGGAGGAGACCCAGTACTTC.

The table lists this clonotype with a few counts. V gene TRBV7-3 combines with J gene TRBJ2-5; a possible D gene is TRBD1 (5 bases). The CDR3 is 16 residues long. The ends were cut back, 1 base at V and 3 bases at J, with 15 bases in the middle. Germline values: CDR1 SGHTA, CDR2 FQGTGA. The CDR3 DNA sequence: TGTGCCAGCAGCTTAAGAGTGGTAGGGGTAGAAGAGACCCAGTACTTC. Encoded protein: CASSLRVVGVEETQYF.

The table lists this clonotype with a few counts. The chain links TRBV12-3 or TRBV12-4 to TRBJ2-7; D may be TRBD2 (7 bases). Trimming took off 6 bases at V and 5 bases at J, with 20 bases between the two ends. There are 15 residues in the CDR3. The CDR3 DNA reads TGTGCCAGCAGCCCACAGGGCGGGGGATCTCACGAGCAGTACTTC. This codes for CASSPQGGGSHEQYF.

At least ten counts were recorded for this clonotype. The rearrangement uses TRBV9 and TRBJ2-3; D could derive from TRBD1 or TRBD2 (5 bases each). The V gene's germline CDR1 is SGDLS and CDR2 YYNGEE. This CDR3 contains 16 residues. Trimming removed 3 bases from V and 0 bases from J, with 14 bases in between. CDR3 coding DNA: TGTGCCAGCAGCGCAGGATGGGACGGTAGCACAGATACGCAGTATTTT. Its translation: CASSAGWDGSTDTQYF.

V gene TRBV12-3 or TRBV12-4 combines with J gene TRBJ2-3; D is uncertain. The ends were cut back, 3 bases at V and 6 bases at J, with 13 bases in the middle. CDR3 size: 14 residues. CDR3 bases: TGTGCCAGCAGTTTGGGTGGGGAATCCGATACGCAGTATTTT. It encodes CASSLGGESDTQYF.

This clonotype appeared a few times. The CDR3 bases are TGCGCCAGCAGCTTGAAGGACCCTGTGGGTGAGCAGTTCTTC. Translating it yields CASSLKDPVGEQFF. V gene TRBV5-1 combines with J gene TRBJ2-1; D not resolved. The CDR3 runs to 14 residues. The V end was cut by 1 base, the J end by 9 bases, with 14 bases between. Per germline, CDR1 SGHRS and CDR2 YFSETQ.

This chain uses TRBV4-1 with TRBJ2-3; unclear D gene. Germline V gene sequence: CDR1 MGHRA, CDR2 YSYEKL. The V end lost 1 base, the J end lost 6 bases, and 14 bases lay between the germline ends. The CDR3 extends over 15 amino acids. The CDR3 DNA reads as TGCGCCAGCAGCCAAGGTAGCATAATGGGGGATACGCAGTATTTT. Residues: CASSQGSIMGDTQYF.

The CDR3 sequence: CSVFDWTSGANVLTF. CDR3 nucleotide sequence: TGCAGCGTTTTTGACTGGACCTCTGGGGCCAACGTCCTGACTTTC. V gene TRBV29-1 combines with J gene TRBJ2-6; D is undetermined. Trimming took off 5 bases at V and 0 bases at J, with 11 bases between the two ends. Germline lookup yields CDR1 SQVTM and CDR2 ANQGSEA. The CDR3 loop spans 15 amino acids.

The CDR3 DNA follows: TGTGCCAGCAGCCCCTTCATAGGGGATGAGCAGTTCTTC. Its protein is CASSPFIGDEQFF. The genes are TRBV7-3 and TRBJ2-1, with D tentatively TRBD1 (5 bases). V was trimmed by 5 bases and J by 8 bases, leaving 13 bases between them. CDR3 size: 13 residues. Germline V CDR1 and CDR2: SGHTA, FQGTGA.

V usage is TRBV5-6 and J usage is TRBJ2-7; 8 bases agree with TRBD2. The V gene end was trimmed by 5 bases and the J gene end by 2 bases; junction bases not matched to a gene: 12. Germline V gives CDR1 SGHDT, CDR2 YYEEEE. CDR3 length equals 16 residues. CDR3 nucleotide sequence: TGTGCCAGCAGATCTACTCTAGCGGGTTTTACCTACGAGCAGTACTTC. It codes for CASRSTLAGFTYEQYF.

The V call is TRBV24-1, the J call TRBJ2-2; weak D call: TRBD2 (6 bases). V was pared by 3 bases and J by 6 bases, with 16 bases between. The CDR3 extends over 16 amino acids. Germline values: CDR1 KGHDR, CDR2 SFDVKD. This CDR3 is CATSDETHGEAGELFF. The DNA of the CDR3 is TGTGCCACCAGTGATGAAACACATGGGGAGGCCGGGGAGCTGTTTTTT.

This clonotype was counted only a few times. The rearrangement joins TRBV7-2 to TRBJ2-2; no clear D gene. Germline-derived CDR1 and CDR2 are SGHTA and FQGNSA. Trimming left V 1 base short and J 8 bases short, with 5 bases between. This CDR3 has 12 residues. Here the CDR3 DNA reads TGTGCCAGCAGCTTAGAGTGGGGGGAGCTGTTTTTT. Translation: CASSLEWGELFF.

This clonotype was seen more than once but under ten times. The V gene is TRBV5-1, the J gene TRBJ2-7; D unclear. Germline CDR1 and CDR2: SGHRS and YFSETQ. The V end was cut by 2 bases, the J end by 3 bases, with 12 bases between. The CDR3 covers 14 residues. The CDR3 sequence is CASSLGGWDYEQYF. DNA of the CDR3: TGCGCCAGCAGCTTAGGCGGTTGGGACTACGAGCAGTACTTC. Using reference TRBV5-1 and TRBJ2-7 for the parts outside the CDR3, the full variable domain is KAGVTQTPRYLIKTRGQQVTLSCSPISGHRSVSWYQQTPGQGLQFLFEYFSETQRNKGNFPGRFSGRQFSNSRSEMNVSTLELGDSALYLCASSLGGWDYEQYFGPGTRLTVT.

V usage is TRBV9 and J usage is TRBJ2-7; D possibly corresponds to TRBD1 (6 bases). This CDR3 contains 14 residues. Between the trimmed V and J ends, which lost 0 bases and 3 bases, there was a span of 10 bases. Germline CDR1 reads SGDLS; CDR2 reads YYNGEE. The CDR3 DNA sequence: TGTGCCAGCAGCGTAGGACAGGAATACTACGAGCAGTACTTC. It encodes CASSVGQEYYEQYF.

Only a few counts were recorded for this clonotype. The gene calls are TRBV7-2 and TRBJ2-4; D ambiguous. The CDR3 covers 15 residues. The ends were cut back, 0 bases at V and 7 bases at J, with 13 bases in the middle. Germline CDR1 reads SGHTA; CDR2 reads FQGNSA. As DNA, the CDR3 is TGTGCCAGCAGCTTAGCTGGACCTGCGACTAACATTCAGTACTTC. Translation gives CASSLAGPATNIQYF.

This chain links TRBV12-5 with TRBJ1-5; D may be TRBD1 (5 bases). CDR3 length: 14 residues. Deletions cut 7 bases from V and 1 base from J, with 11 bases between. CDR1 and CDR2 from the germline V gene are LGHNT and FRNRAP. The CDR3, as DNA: TGTGCTAGTGCCACGACAGAGAGCAATCAGCCCCAGCATTTT. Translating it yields CASATTESNQPQHF.

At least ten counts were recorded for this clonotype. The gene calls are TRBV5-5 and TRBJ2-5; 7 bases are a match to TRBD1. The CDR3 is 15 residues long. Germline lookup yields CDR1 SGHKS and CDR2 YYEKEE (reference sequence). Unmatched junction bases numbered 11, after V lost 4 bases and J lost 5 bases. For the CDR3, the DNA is TGTGCCAGCAGCGGAGTAACAGGGGTAGGGGAGACCCAGTACTTC. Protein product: CASSGVTGVGETQYF.

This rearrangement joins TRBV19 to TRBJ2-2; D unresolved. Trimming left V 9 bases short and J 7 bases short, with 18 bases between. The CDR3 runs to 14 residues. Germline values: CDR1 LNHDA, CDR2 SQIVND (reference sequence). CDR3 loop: CASRDISISGELFF. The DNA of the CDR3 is TGTGCCAGCCGAGATATATCCATCAGCGGGGAGCTGTTTTTT.

The CDR3: CASSSGASGSHEQYF. Written as DNA, the CDR3 is TGTGCCAGCAGTTCTGGGGCTAGCGGGAGCCACGAGCAGTACTTC. The chain is built from TRBV12-3 or TRBV12-4 and TRBJ2-7, with 10 bases matching TRBD2. The length of the CDR3 is 15 residues. The ends lost 4 bases at V and 5 bases at J; junction bases unmatched: 8.

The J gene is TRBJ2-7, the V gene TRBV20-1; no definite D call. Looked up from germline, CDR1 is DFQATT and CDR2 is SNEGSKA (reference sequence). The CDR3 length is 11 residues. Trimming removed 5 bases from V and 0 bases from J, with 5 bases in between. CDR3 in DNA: TGCAGTGCTCAGAGCTCCTACGAGCAGTACTTC. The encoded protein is CSAQSSYEQYF.

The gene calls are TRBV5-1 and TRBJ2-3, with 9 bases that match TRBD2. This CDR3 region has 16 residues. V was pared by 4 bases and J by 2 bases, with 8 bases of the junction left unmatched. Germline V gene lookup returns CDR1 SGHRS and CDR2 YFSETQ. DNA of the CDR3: TGCGCCAGCAGCCCGGGGACTAGCCGGTACACAGATACGCAGTATTTT. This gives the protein CASSPGTSRYTDTQYF. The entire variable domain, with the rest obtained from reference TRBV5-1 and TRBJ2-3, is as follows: KAGVTQTPRYLIKTRGQQVTLSCSPISGHRSVSWYQQTPGQGLQFLFEYFSETQRNKGNFPGRFSGRQFSNSRSEMNVSTLELGDSALYLCASSPGTSRYTDTQYFGPGTRLTVL.

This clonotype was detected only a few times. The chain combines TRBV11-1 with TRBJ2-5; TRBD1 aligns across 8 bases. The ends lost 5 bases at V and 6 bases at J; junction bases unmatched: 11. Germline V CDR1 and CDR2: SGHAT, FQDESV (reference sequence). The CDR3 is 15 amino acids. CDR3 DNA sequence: TGTGCCAGCAGCAACCCGGACAGGGCGCTCAAGACCCAGTACTTC. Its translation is CASSNPDRALKTQYF.